This entry lists 9 T cell receptor beta chains sequenced from one sample in a study of T cells in Graves' hyperthyroidism and ophthalmopathy (dated by TCRdb to the late 2010s). Libraries came from multiplex PCR. Sequencing was carried out with an Illumina HiSeq 2000. TCR beta CDR3 regions were amplified from RNA transcripts. The TCR CDR3 was subjected to a first round of RT-PCR using the HTBI primer set and the Qiagen OneStep RT-PCR kit. In-frame beta chains were kept once TCRdb had trimmed the public reads at Q25 with fastp and called clones with MiXCR. Rows merge per CDR3 protein into single entries with the most common DNA and genes. This sample gives some 350,000 distinct CDR3 sequences in total; 13% to 15% of them show up just once. Roughly a fifth of the sample is held by the ten biggest clonotypes. Sequenced sample: blood. The receptors stem from a woman aged 60-70 years with Graves' ophthalmopathy.

There are a few counts of this clonotype. The chain couples TRBV20-1 to TRBJ1-5; D ambiguous. V lost 0 bases, J lost 1 base, and 7 bases lay in between. The CDR3 has 14 amino acids. Germline CDR1 and CDR2: DFQATT and SNEGSKA (reference sequence). The CDR3 sequence is CSARDQLSNQPQHF. The CDR3 DNA follows: TGCAGTGCTAGAGATCAGCTGAGCAATCAGCCCCAGCATTTT.

This clonotype was seen more than once but under ten times. The gene calls are TRBV6-4 and TRBJ2-1; 9 bases match TRBD2. Losses at the gene ends were 5 bases for V and 4 bases for J; bases not matched to a gene: 6. CDR3 length equals 15 residues. Germline loops: CDR1 MRHNA, CDR2 SNTAGT. The CDR3 spells CASSSPGLAYNEQFF. The CDR3 nucleotides read TGTGCCAGCAGTTCTCCGGGACTAGCATACAATGAGCAGTTCTTC.

The chain uses TRBV18 and TRBJ2-1, with TRBD2 matching 8 bases. In germline, CDR1 is KGHSH, CDR2 LQKENI. After removal of 5 bases from V and 4 bases from J, the junction contained 4 bases not matched to a gene. The CDR3 is 14 residues long. The CDR3 nucleotides read TGTGCCAGCTCAAAGGGACTAGATTACAATGAGCAGTTCTTC. This translates into CASSKGLDYNEQFF.

This chain joins TRBV20-1 and TRBJ2-7, with a tentative D call TRBD1 (6 bases). The CDR3 sequence is 13 residues long. The V end lost 0 bases, the J end lost 7 bases, and 13 bases lay between the germline ends. Germline values: CDR1 DFQATT, CDR2 SNEGSKA (reference sequence). CDR3 DNA: TGCAGTGCTAGAGAAACAGGGTGGGGGGAGCAGTACTTC. The encoded protein is CSARETGWGEQYF.

This clonotype was detected only a few times. The genes are TRBV19 and TRBJ2-1, with TRBD2 identical over 9 bases. The CDR3 sequence is 14 residues long. CDR1 LNHDA and CDR2 SQIVND come from the germline V gene (reference sequence). J lost 7 bases, V lost 5 bases, and 6 bases had no gene match. CDR3 amino acids: CASSVAGGGNEQFF. CDR3 in DNA: TGTGCCAGTAGTGTGGCGGGAGGGGGAAATGAGCAGTTCTTC.

This chain joins TRBV7-9 and TRBJ2-5, with D possibly matching TRBD1 (6 bases). V dropped 5 bases and J dropped 4 bases, with 11 bases sitting between them. Germline CDR1 is SEHNR and CDR2 is FQNEAQ (reference sequence). This CDR3 is 13 amino acids long. CDR3 in amino acids: CASSEGVGETQYF. The CDR3 DNA reads as TGTGCCAGCAGCGAGGGGGTGGGAGAGACCCAGTACTTC.

Only a few counts were recorded for this clonotype. The chain recombines TRBV20-1 with TRBJ2-7; a weak D match, TRBD2 (6 bases). CDR1 and CDR2 (germline): DFQATT, SNEGSKA (reference sequence). The CDR3 covers 13 residues. V lost 5 bases, J lost 0 bases, and 11 bases lay in between. The CDR3 spells CSAGWGDSYEQYF. CDR3 coding DNA: TGCAGTGCTGGGTGGGGGGACTCCTACGAGCAGTACTTC.

This sequence joins TRBV20-1 and TRBJ2-5; no definite D call. In germline, CDR1 is DFQATT, CDR2 SNEGSKA (reference sequence). Deletions cut 3 bases from V and 2 bases from J, with 10 bases between. The CDR3 runs 13 residues. The CDR3 is CSARRTAQETQYF. CDR3 bases: TGCAGTGCTAGGAGGACGGCACAAGAGACCCAGTACTTC.

This clonotype was picked up a small number of times. CDR3 bases: TGCGCCAGCAGCTATAGACTAGCGGGAGGGCCGGGGGACAATGAGCAGTTCTTC. This sequence encodes CASSYRLAGGPGDNEQFF. V and J are TRBV4-1 and TRBJ2-1, with 14 bases aligning to TRBD2. V was clipped by 5 bases and J by 5 bases; unmatched bases: 11. The germline CDR1 and CDR2 sequences are MGHRA and YSYEKL. This CDR3 comprises 18 residues.